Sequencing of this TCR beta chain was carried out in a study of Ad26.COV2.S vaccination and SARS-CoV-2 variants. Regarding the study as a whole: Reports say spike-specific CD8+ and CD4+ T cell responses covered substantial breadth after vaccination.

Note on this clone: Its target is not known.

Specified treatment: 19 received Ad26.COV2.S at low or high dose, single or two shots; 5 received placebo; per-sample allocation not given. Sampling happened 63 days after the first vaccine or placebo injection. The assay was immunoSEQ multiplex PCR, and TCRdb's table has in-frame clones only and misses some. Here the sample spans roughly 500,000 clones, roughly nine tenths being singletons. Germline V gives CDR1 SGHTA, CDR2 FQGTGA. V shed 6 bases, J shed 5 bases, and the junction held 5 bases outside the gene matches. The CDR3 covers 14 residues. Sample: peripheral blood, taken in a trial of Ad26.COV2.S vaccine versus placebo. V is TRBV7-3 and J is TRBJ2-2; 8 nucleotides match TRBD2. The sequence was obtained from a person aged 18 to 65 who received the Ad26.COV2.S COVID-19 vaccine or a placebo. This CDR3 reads CASRLAGSTGELFF. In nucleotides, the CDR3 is TGTGCCAGCAGGTTAGCGGGAAGTACCGGGGAGCTGTTTTTT.